This T cell receptor (beta chain) comes out of a study of identical twins. TCRdb re-derived calls from the 5' RACE reads in MiXCR, one entry per CDR3 protein. The sample comprises hundreds of thousands of distinct CDR3 sequences, 8% to 9.5% of which are singletons, and approximately 7% rests with the top ten. Every donor was a healthy Caucasian. With regard to this clonotype: Antigen specificity is unknown.

This CDR3 contains 16 residues. Trimming removed 4 bases from V and 1 base from J, with 15 bases in between. Study-wide findings and caveats: An excess of low generation probability was shown by twin-shared out-of-frame alpha sequences. Models underpredicted monozygotic twin sharing of out-of-frame TCR alpha. The study reached conclusions through statistical analysis that was cross-sectional, not following the same donors.

These sequences were also reported in another study, on yellow fever vaccine responses in identical twins.

The sample consisted of CD8+ T cells sorted from blood. The chain is built from TRBV12-3 or TRBV12-4 and TRBJ2-3, with a possible D match to TRBD2 (6 bases). The sequence was obtained from a young woman in good health. The CDR3 sequence: CASSWTGTPGTDTQYF. The CDR3 region has the DNA TGTGCCAGCAGTTGGACCGGGACTCCCGGCACAGATACGCAGTATTTT.